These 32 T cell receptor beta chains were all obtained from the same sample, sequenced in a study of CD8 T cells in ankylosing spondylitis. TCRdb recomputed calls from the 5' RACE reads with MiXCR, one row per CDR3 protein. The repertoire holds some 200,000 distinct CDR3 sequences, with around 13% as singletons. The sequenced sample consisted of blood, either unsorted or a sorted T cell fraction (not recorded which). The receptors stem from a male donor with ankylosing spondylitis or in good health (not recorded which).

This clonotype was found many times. The CDR3 DNA sequence: TGTGCCAGCAGCCTAGCGAACACAGATACGCAGTATTTT. This sequence encodes CASSLANTDTQYF. The chain carries TRBV9 and TRBJ2-3, with TRBD2 as a possible D gene (6 bases). V gave up 4 bases and J gave up 2 bases, with 8 bases separating them. The length of the CDR3 is 13 residues. Germline-derived CDR1 and CDR2 are SGDLS and YYNGEE.

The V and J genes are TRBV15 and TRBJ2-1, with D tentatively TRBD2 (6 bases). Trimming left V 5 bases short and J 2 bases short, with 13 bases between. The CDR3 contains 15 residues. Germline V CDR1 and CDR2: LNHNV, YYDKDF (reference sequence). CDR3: CATSPRGTPYNEQFF. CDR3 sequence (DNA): TGTGCCACCAGCCCTCGGGGGACCCCCTACAATGAGCAGTTCTTC.

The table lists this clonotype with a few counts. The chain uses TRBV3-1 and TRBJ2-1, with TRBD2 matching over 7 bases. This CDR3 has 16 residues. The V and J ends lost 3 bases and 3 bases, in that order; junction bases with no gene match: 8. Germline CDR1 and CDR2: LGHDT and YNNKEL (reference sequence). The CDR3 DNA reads TGTGCCAGCAGCCAGCTAACTAGCGTACACTACAATGAGCAGTTCTTC. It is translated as CASSQLTSVHYNEQFF.

The CDR3: CASSLSRGLQLTAGYTF. CDR3 DNA: TGTGCCAGCAGCTTATCGAGGGGGCTCCAGCTTACTGCGGGCTACACCTTC. The rearrangement uses TRBV7-2 and TRBJ1-2, with TRBD1 identical over 7 bases. The CDR3 runs 17 residues. J lost 8 bases, V lost 2 bases, and 17 bases had no gene match. Germline CDR1 SGHTA, CDR2 FQGNSA.

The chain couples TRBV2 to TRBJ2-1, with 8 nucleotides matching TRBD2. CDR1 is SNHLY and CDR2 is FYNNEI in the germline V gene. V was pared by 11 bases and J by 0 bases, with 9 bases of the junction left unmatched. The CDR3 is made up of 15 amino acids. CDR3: CAGLSGMSSYNEQFF. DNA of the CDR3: TGTGCCGGCCTTAGCGGGATGAGCTCCTACAATGAGCAGTTCTTC.

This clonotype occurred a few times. The CDR3 here is CASSLRTAEQYF. CDR3 DNA: TGTGCCAGCAGCTTACGGACAGCCGAGCAGTACTTC. The chain employs TRBV7-9 and TRBJ2-7; D may be TRBD1 (6 bases). Germline V CDR1 and CDR2: SEHNR, FQNEAQ (reference sequence). This CDR3 spans 12 amino acids. The ends were cut back, 2 bases at V and 6 bases at J, with 8 bases in the middle.

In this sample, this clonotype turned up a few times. CDR3 sequence reads: CSARAEGWTSGGDTQYF. The CDR3 coding sequence is TGCAGTGCTAGGGCAGAGGGGTGGACTAGCGGTGGGGATACGCAGTATTTT. The chain has TRBV20-1 and TRBJ2-3, with 10 bases that match TRBD2. V shed 3 bases, J shed 6 bases, and the junction held 15 bases outside the gene matches. Germline V gene sequence: CDR1 DFQATT, CDR2 SNEGSKA (reference sequence). CDR3 length: 17 residues.

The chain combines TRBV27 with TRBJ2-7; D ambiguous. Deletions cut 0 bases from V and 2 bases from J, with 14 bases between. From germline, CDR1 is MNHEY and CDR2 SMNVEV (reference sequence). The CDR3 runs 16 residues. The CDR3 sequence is CASSLSISTLTYEQYF. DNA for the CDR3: TGTGCCAGCAGTTTATCGATTTCCACTTTAACCTACGAGCAGTACTTC.

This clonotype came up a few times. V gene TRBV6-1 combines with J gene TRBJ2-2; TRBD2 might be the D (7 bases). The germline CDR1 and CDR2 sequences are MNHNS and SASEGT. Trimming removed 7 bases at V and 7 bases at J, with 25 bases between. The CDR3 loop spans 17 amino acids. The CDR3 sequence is CASTYQGGGAVFGELFF. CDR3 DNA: TGTGCCAGCACCTACCAGGGAGGGGGGGCCGTATTCGGGGAGCTGTTTTTT.

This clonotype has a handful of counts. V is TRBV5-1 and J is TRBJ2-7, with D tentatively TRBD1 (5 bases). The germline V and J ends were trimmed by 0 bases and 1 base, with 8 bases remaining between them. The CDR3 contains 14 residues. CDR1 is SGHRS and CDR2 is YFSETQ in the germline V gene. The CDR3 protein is CASSLDQGSYEQYF. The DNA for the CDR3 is TGCGCCAGCAGCTTGGACCAGGGATCCTACGAGCAGTACTTC. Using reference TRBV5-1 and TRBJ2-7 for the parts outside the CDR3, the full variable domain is KAGVTQTPRYLIKTRGQQVTLSCSPISGHRSVSWYQQTPGQGLQFLFEYFSETQRNKGNFPGRFSGRQFSNSRSEMNVSTLELGDSALYLCASSLDQGSYEQYFGPGTRLTVT.

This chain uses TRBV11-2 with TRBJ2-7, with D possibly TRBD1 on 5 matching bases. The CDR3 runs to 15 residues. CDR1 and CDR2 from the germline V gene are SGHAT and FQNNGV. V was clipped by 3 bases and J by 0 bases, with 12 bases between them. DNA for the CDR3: TGTGCCAGCAGCTTCGGACACATCTTCTCCTACGAGCAGTACTTC. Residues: CASSFGHIFSYEQYF.

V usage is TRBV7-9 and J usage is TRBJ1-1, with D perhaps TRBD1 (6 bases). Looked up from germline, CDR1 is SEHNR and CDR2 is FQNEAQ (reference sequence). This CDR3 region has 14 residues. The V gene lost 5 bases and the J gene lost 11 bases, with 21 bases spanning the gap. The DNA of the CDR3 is TGTGCCAGCAGCCCCGCCTTACAGGGCTCGGGGGCTTTCTTT. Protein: CASSPALQGSGAFF.

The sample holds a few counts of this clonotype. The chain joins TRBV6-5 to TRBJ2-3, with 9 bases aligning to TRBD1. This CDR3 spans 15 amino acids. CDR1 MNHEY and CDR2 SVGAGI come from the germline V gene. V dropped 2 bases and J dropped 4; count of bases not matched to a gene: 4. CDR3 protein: CASSYADRGPDTQYF. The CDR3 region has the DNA TGTGCCAGCAGTTACGCGGACAGGGGCCCAGATACGCAGTATTTT.

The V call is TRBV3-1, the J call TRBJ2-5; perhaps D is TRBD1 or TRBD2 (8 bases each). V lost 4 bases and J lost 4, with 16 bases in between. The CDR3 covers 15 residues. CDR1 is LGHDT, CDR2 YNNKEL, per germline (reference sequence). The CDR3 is CASSPQGAGGETQYF. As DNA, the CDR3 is TGTGCCAGCAGCCCCCAGGGGGCGGGAGGAGAGACCCAGTACTTC.

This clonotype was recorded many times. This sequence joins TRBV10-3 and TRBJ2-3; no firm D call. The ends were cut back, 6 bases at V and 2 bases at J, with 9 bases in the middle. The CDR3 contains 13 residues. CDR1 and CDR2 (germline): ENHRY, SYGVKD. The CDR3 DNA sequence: TGTGCCATCAGAGGCGGCTACACAGATACGCAGTATTTT. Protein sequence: CAIRGGYTDTQYF.

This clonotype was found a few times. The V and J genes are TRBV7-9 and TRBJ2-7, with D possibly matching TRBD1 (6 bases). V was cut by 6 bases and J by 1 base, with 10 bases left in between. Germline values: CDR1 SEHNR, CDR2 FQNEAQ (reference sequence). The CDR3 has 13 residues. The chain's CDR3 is CASRPGQSYEQYF. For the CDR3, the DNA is TGTGCCAGCAGGCCTGGACAGTCCTACGAGCAGTACTTC.

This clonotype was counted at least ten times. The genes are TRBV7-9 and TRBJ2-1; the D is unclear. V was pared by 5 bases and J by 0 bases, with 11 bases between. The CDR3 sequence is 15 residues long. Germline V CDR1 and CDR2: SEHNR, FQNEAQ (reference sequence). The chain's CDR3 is CASSPPRVSYNEQFF. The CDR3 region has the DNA TGTGCCAGCAGCCCCCCTAGGGTCTCCTACAATGAGCAGTTCTTC.

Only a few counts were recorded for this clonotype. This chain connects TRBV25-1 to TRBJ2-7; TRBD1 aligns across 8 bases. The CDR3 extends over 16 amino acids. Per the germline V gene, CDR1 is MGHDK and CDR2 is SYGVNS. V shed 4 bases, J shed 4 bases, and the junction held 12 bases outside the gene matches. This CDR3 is CASSGPTGTGPYEQYF. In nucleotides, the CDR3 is TGTGCCAGCAGTGGACCGACCGGGACAGGACCTTACGAGCAGTACTTC.

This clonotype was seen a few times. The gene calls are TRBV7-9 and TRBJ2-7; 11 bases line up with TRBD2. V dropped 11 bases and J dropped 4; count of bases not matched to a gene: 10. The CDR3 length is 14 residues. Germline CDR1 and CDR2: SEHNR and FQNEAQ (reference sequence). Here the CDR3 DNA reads TGTGCCTTAGAGTATAGCGGGGGGGTATACGAGCAGTACTTC. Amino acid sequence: CALEYSGGVYEQYF.

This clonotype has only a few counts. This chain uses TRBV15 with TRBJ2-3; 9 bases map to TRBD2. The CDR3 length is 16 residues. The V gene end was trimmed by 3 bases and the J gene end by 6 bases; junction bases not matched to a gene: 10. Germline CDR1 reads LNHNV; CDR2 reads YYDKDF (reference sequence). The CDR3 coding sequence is TGTGCCACCAGCAGGGCCCGCGCGGGGGGGACGGATACGCAGTATTTT. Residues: CATSRARAGGTDTQYF. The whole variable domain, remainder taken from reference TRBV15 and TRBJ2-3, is DAMVIQNPRYQVTQFGKPVTLSCSQTLNHNVMYWYQQKSSQAPKLLFHYYDKDFNNEADTPDNFQSRRPNTSFCFLDIRSPGLGDTAMYLCATSRARAGGTDTQYFGPGTRLTVL.

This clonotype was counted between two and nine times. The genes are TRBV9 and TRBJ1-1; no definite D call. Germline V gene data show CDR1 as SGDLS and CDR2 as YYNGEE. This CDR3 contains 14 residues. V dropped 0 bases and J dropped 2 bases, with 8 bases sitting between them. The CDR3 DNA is TGTGCCAGCAGCGTAGACCCCTTAAACACTGAAGCTTTCTTT. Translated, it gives CASSVDPLNTEAFF.

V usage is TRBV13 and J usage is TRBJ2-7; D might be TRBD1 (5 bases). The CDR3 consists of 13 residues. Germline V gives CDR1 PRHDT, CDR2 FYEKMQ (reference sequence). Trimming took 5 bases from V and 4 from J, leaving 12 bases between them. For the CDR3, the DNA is TGTGCCAGCAGCCCAGAAGGGGTATACGAGCAGTACTTC. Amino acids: CASSPEGVYEQYF.

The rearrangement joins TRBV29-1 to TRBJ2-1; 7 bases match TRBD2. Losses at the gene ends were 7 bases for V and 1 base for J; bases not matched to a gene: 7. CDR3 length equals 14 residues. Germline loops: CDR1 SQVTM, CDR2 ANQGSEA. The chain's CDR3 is CSAPRGVSYNEQFF. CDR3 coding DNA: TGCAGCGCCCCACGGGGGGTTTCCTACAATGAGCAGTTCTTC.

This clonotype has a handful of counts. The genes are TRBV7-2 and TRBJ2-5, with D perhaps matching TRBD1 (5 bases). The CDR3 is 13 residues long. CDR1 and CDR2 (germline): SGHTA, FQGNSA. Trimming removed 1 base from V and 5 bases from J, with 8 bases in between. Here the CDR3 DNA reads TGTGCCAGCAGCTTAGTGACAGAGGAGACCCAGTACTTC. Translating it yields CASSLVTEETQYF.

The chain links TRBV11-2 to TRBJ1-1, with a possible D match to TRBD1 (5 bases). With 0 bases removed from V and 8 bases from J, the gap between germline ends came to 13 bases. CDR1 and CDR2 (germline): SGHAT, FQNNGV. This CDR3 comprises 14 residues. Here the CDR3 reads CASSLESGGVEAFF. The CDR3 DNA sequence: TGTGCCAGCAGCTTAGAGTCTGGGGGAGTCGAAGCTTTCTTT.

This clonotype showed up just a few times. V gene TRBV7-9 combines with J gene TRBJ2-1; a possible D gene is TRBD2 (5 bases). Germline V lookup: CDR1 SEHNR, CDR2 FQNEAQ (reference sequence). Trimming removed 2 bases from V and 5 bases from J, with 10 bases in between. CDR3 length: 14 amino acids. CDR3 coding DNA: TGTGCCAGCAGCTTAAGCCGGGGAAACAATGAGCAGTTCTTC. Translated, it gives CASSLSRGNNEQFF. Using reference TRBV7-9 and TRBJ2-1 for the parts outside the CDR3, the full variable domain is DTGVSQNPRHKITKRGQNVTFRCDPISEHNRLYWYRQTLGQGPEFLTYFQNEAQLEKSRLLSDRFSAERPKGSFSTLEIQRTEQGDSAMYLCASSLSRGNNEQFFGPGTRLTVL.

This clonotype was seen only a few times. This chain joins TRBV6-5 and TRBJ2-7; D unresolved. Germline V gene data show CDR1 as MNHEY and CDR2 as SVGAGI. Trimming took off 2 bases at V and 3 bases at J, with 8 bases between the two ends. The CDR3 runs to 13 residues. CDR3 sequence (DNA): TGTGCCAGCAGTTACAGGTCCCTCTACGAGCAGTACTTC. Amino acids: CASSYRSLYEQYF.

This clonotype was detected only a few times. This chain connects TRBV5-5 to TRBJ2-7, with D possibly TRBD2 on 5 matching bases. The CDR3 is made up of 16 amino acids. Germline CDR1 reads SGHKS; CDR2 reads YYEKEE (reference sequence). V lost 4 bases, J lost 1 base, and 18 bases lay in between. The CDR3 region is CASSPAGPSGSYEQYF. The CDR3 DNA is TGTGCCAGCAGCCCCGCCGGGCCAAGCGGTTCCTACGAGCAGTACTTC.

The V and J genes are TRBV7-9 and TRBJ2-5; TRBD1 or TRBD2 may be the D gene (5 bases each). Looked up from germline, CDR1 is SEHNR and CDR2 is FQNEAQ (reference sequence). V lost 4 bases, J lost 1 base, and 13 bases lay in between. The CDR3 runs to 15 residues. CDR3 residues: CASSSSRGFQETQYF. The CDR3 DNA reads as TGTGCCAGCAGCTCATCCCGGGGCTTCCAAGAGACCCAGTACTTC.

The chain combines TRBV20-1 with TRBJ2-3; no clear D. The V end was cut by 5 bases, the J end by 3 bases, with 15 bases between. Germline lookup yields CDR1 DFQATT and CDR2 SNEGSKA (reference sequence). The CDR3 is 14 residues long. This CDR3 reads CSAEDGSRTDTQYF. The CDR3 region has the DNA TGCAGTGCTGAGGATGGGTCTAGGACAGATACGCAGTATTTT.

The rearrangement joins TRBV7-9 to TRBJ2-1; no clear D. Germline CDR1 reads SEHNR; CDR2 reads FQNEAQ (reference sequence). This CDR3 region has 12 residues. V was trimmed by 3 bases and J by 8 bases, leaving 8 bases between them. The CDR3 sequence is CASSLANYEQFF. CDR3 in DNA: TGTGCCAGCAGCTTGGCTAATTATGAGCAGTTCTTC.

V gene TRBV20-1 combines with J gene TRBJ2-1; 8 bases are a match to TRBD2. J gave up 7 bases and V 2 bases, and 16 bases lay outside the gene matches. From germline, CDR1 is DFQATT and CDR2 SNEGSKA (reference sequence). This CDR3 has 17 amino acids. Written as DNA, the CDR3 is TGCAGTGCTAGAAGCGTTCTTGGTGCGGGGGGTTTTAATGAGCAGTTCTTC. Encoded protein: CSARSVLGAGGFNEQFF.